These 26 T cell receptor beta chains were sequenced from one sample in a study of blood T cell repertoires in COVID-19. The assay was immunoSEQ multiplex PCR, and TCRdb's table has in-frame clones only and misses some. The sample carries around 300,000 clones, roughly nine tenths recorded once. The specimen sequenced was peripheral blood. All receptors derive from a woman aged 30 to 39 with COVID-19, enrolled during active disease.

The rearrangement links TRBV27 to TRBJ1-1, with TRBD1 matching 8 bases. Germline assignment: CDR1 MNHEY and CDR2 SMNVEV (reference sequence). This CDR3 has 14 amino acids. V gave up 6 bases and J gave up 1 base; unmatched junction bases: 4. In nucleotides, the CDR3 is TGTGCCAGCAGGGACGGGACAGGGAACACTGAAGCTTTCTTT. Translation: CASRDGTGNTEAFF.

V gene TRBV2 combines with J gene TRBJ2-1; tentative D call: TRBD2 (5 bases). Per germline, CDR1 SNHLY and CDR2 FYNNEI. The CDR3 has 13 residues. The CDR3 reads CSTRGSSYNEQFF. CDR3 coding DNA: TGTTCCACACGGGGAAGCTCCTACAATGAGCAGTTCTTC. Variable domain in full (rest from reference TRBV2 and TRBJ2-1): EPEVTQTPSHQVTQMGQEVILRCVPISNHLYFYWYRQILGQKVEFLVSFYNNEISEKSEIFDDQFSVERPDGSNFTLKIRSTKLEDSAMYFCSTRGSSYNEQFFGPGTRLTVL.

This chain links TRBV19 with TRBJ1-3; 7 nucleotides agree with TRBD1. Germline values: CDR1 LNHDA, CDR2 SQIVND (reference sequence). Trimming at V came to 9 bases and at J to 7 bases, leaving 9 bases not matched to a gene. The CDR3 covers 13 residues. CDR3 residues: CASSGQVLNTIYF. CDR3 in DNA: TGTGCCAGCTCTGGACAGGTGCTCAACACCATATATTTT. Based on the CDR3 plus reference TRBV19 and TRBJ1-3, the full variable domain is DGGITQSPKYLFRKEGQNVTLSCEQNLNHDAMYWYRQDPGQGLRLIYYSQIVNDFQKGDIAEGYSVSREKKESFPLTVTSAQKNPTAFYLCASSGQVLNTIYFGEGSWLTVV.

This chain joins TRBV28 and TRBJ2-7; D is uncertain. The V end lost 4 bases, the J end lost 4 bases, and 5 bases lay between the germline ends. Germline V gene sequence: CDR1 MDHEN, CDR2 SYDVKM. CDR3 length: 11 residues. CDR3 coding DNA: TGTGCCAGCAGTTCCCCTTACGAGCAGTACTTC. It codes for CASSSPYEQYF. Complete variable domain (other parts from reference TRBV28 and TRBJ2-7): DVKVTQSSRYLVKRTGEKVFLECVQDMDHENMFWYRQDPGLGLRLIYFSYDVKMKEKGDIPEGYSVSREKKERFSLILESASTNQTSMYLCASSSPYEQYFGPGTRLTVT.

J is TRBJ1-1 and V is TRBV29-1; perhaps TRBD1 as D (5 bases). Germline V gene lookup returns CDR1 SQVTM and CDR2 ANQGSEA. This CDR3 has 13 amino acids. With 6 bases removed from V and 0 bases from J, the gap between germline ends came to 11 bases. The CDR3 DNA reads TGCAGCGTAGCGGGACGTATGAACACTGAAGCTTTCTTT. Translated: CSVAGRMNTEAFF.

The chain combines TRBV25-1 with TRBJ2-7; no definite D call. The CDR3 extends over 13 amino acids. The V and J ends lost 6 bases and 0 bases respectively, with 9 bases between them. Germline CDR1 is MGHDK and CDR2 is SYGVNS. The CDR3 region is CASRAGGSYEQYF. The CDR3 DNA reads TGTGCCAGCAGAGCAGGTGGCTCCTACGAGCAGTACTTC.

The CDR3: CASSARTGTDTQYF. For the CDR3, the DNA is TGTGCCAGCAGCGCGAGGACAGGCACAGATACGCAGTATTTT. This chain uses TRBV9 with TRBJ2-3, with a possible D match to TRBD1 (6 bases). The germline V gene encodes CDR1 SGDLS and CDR2 YYNGEE. This CDR3 contains 14 residues. Trimming removed 3 bases from V and 1 base from J, with 9 bases in between.

The gene calls are TRBV9 and TRBJ2-3, with 9 nucleotides matching TRBD2. V trimming: 0 bases; J trimming: 1 base; junction bases outside the gene matches: 3. This CDR3 has 16 residues. The germline V gene has CDR1 SGDLS and CDR2 YYNGEE. Written as DNA, the CDR3 is TGTGCCAGCAGCGTAGGGGCTAGCGGGGGCACAGATACGCAGTATTTT. Its protein product is CASSVGASGGTDTQYF.

The chain combines TRBV7-3 with TRBJ2-1; D possibly corresponds to TRBD1 (6 bases). Germline values: CDR1 SGHTA, CDR2 FQGTGA. Trimming removed 4 bases at V and 3 bases at J, with 10 bases between. The CDR3 extends over 14 amino acids. Here the CDR3 reads CASSSQGHYNEQFF. CDR3 nucleotide sequence: TGTGCCAGCAGCTCACAGGGACACTACAATGAGCAGTTCTTC.

The chain has TRBV6-5 and TRBJ1-1; the D is unclear. Trimming removed 2 bases at V and 2 bases at J, with 9 bases between. The germline CDR1 and CDR2 sequences are MNHEY and SVGAGI. This CDR3 has 14 residues. CDR3 coding DNA: TGTGCCAGCAGTTACGGAGCAGCCAACACTGAAGCTTTCTTT. It specifies CASSYGAANTEAFF.

The chain uses TRBV30 and TRBJ2-2; the D is unclear. The CDR3 loop spans 14 amino acids. The V and J ends lost 0 bases and 2 bases respectively, with 7 bases between them. The germline gives CDR1 GTSNPN, CDR2 SVGIG (reference sequence). The CDR3 reads CAWSVTINTGELFF. DNA for the CDR3: TGTGCCTGGAGTGTAACAATTAACACCGGGGAGCTGTTTTTT.

The chain carries TRBV6-6 and TRBJ1-1, with a tentative D call TRBD1 (6 bases). Germline-derived CDR1 and CDR2 are MNHNY and SVGAGI (reference sequence). CDR3 size: 12 residues. The V and J ends lost 4 bases and 4 bases respectively, with 7 bases between them. CDR3 sequence (DNA): TGTGCCAGCAGTTCACAGGGCACTGAAGCTTTCTTT. Protein: CASSSQGTEAFF.

The chain is built from TRBV5-1 and TRBJ1-1, with D unresolved. The CDR3 has 14 residues. Germline lookup yields CDR1 SGHRS and CDR2 YFSETQ. V lost 1 base and J lost 1, with 8 bases in between. The CDR3: CASSLYRSNTEAFF. In DNA, the CDR3 is TGCGCCAGCAGCTTGTACAGATCGAACACTGAAGCTTTCTTT.

The rearrangement uses TRBV29-1 and TRBJ1-5, with TRBD1 matching over 9 bases. The length of the CDR3 is 16 residues. V gave up 5 bases and J gave up 6 bases; unmatched junction bases: 14. In germline, CDR1 is SQVTM, CDR2 ANQGSEA. CDR3 coding DNA: TGCAGCGTTTTAACACGGGACAGGGAGGTGTTTCAGCCCCAGCATTTT. Protein product: CSVLTRDREVFQPQHF.

This clone was counted a single time. The genes are TRBV30 and TRBJ2-2; 8 bases line up with TRBD2. V was clipped by 3 bases and J by 6 bases; unmatched bases: 6. In germline, CDR1 is GTSNPN, CDR2 SVGIG (reference sequence). The CDR3 runs 14 residues. The CDR3 protein is CAWSQGLVAGELFF. CDR3 DNA: TGTGCCTGGAGCCAGGGACTAGTCGCCGGGGAGCTGTTTTTT. Full variable domain (rest looked up from reference TRBV30 and TRBJ2-2): SQTIHQWPATLVQPVGSPLSLECTVEGTSNPNLYWYRQAAGRGLQLLFYSVGIGQISSEVPQNLSASRPQDRQFILSSKKLLLSDSGFYLCAWSQGLVAGELFFGEGSRLTVL.

The V and J genes are TRBV6-5 and TRBJ1-4, with 7 bases identical to TRBD1. V was pared by 6 bases and J by 4 bases, with 8 bases of the junction left unmatched. The V gene's germline CDR1 is MNHEY and CDR2 SVGAGI. The CDR3 has 15 amino acids. DNA of the CDR3: TGTGCCAGCAGACCCGGACAGGTCCTTAATGAAAAACTGTTTTTT. As protein: CASRPGQVLNEKLFF.

The chain joins TRBV9 to TRBJ1-2; TRBD1 agrees at 7 bases. V lost 3 bases, J lost 12 bases, and 11 bases stayed unmatched. The CDR3 is 13 amino acids. CDR1 is SGDLS and CDR2 is YYNGEE in the germline V gene. The CDR3 sequence: CASSALTGTADTF. In DNA, the CDR3 is TGTGCCAGCAGCGCCTTAACCGGGACAGCGGACACCTTC.

This clone appeared a single time. The genes are TRBV19 and TRBJ2-3, with 8 positions matching TRBD2. Germline values: CDR1 LNHDA, CDR2 SQIVND (reference sequence). J was trimmed by 4 bases and V by 5 bases; bases with no gene match: 5. This CDR3 is built from 14 residues. CDR3 DNA sequence: TGTGCCAGTAGTCCCAGCGGGAGCGCAGATACGCAGTATTTT. It specifies CASSPSGSADTQYF. Drawing the rest from reference TRBV19 and TRBJ2-3, the complete variable domain is DGGITQSPKYLFRKEGQNVTLSCEQNLNHDAMYWYRQDPGQGLRLIYYSQIVNDFQKGDIAEGYSVSREKKESFPLTVTSAQKNPTAFYLCASSPSGSADTQYFGPGTRLTVL.

V and J are TRBV12-3 or TRBV12-4 and TRBJ2-1; a possible D gene is TRBD1 (5 bases). CDR3 length equals 11 residues. V lost 6 bases and J lost 9, with 9 bases in between. Written as DNA, the CDR3 is TGTGCCAGCAGCCAGGGCGCTGAGCAGTTCTTC. Its translation: CASSQGAEQFF.

The chain is built from TRBV30 and TRBJ1-4; perhaps TRBD1 as D (5 bases). Trimming stripped 0 bases from V and 6 bases from J, with 14 bases between. CDR3 size: 15 residues. Germline CDR1 and CDR2: GTSNPN and SVGIG (reference sequence). CDR3: CAWSVFLGPDEKLFF. CDR3 DNA sequence: TGTGCCTGGAGTGTATTTTTGGGGCCGGATGAAAAACTGTTTTTT. The variable domain in full, with the rest retrieved from reference TRBV30 and TRBJ1-4, is SQTIHQWPATLVQPVGSPLSLECTVEGTSNPNLYWYRQAAGRGLQLLFYSVGIGQISSEVPQNLSASRPQDRQFILSSKKLLLSDSGFYLCAWSVFLGPDEKLFFGSGTQLSVL.

The chain carries TRBV11-2 and TRBJ2-1, with 12 bases matching TRBD2. With 5 bases clipped from V and 3 bases from J, the junction kept 8 bases outside the gene matches. Germline V gives CDR1 SGHAT, CDR2 FQNNGV. The CDR3 sequence is 17 residues long. This CDR3 reads CASSPGLAGYGYNEQFF. In nucleotides, the CDR3 is TGTGCCAGCAGCCCTGGACTAGCGGGATACGGCTACAATGAGCAGTTCTTC.

The genes are TRBV6-2 or TRBV6-3 and TRBJ2-5; D is possibly TRBD2 (5 bases). CDR1 MNHEY and CDR2 SVGEGT come from the germline V gene. The CDR3 spans 14 residues. The germline V and J ends were trimmed by 6 bases and 2 bases, with 13 bases remaining between them. The CDR3 region is CASSRGLVQETQYF. The DNA of the CDR3 is TGTGCCAGCAGCCGAGGACTGGTTCAAGAGACCCAGTACTTC.

The chain couples TRBV5-8 to TRBJ1-1; weak D call: TRBD1 (6 bases). The CDR3 extends over 16 amino acids. Trimming stripped 3 bases from V and 1 base from J, with 16 bases between. Germline V gene sequence: CDR1 SGHTS, CDR2 YDEGEE. The CDR3 coding sequence is TGTGCCAGCAGCTCCTCTCCGGGACAAAAGAACACTGAAGCTTTCTTT. It is translated as CASSSSPGQKNTEAFF.

The chain joins TRBV15 to TRBJ2-7; D is undetermined. The germline V and J ends were trimmed by 0 bases and 3 bases, with 6 bases remaining between them. The CDR3 loop spans 13 amino acids. Germline V gives CDR1 LNHNV, CDR2 YYDKDF (reference sequence). CDR3 residues: CATSREYNYEQYF. The CDR3 nucleotides read TGTGCCACCAGCAGAGAGTACAACTACGAGCAGTACTTC.

The chain employs TRBV19 and TRBJ2-1; TRBD1 aligns across 9 bases. J gave up 7 bases and V 7 bases, and 8 bases lay outside the gene matches. The CDR3 runs to 14 residues. Looked up from germline, CDR1 is LNHDA and CDR2 is SQIVND (reference sequence). In DNA, the CDR3 is TGTGCCAGTACCGGGGACAGGGCTTGGAATGAGCAGTTCTTC. This codes for CASTGDRAWNEQFF.

Notes on this clone: Additional DNA sequences in this sample encode the identical CDR3. The rearrangement joins TRBV9 to TRBJ2-7, with 8 bases identical to TRBD2. Germline CDR1 SGDLS, CDR2 YYNGEE. V was clipped by 0 bases and J by 4 bases; unmatched bases: 6. The CDR3 spans 15 residues. Here the CDR3 DNA reads TGTGCCAGCAGCGTAGAGTCGGGGGGGTCATACGAGCAGTACTTC. Its protein product is CASSVESGGSYEQYF.